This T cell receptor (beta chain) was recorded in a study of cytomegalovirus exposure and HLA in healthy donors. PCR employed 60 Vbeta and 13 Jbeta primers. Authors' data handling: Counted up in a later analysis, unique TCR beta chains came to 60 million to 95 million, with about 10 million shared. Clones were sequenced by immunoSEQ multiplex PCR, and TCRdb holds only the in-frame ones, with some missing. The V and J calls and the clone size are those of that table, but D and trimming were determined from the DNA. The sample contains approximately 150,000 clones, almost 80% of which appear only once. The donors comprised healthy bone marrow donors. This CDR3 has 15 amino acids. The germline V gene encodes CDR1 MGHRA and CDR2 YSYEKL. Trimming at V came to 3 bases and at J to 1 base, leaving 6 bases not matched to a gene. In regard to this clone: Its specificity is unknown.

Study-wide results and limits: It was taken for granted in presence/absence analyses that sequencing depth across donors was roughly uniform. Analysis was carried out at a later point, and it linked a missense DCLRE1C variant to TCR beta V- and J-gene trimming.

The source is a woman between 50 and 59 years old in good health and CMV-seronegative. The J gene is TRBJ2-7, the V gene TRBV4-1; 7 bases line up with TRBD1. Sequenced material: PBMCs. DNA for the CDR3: TGCGCCAGCAGCCAGGTCCTACAGGGGTCCTACGAGCAGTACTTC. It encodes CASSQVLQGSYEQYF.